The 32 T cell receptor beta chains listed next were all sequenced from one sample in a study of T cells in Graves' hyperthyroidism and ophthalmopathy. Amplification of TCR beta CDR3 regions was performed using RNA transcripts as template. An initial round of RT-PCR targeting the TCR CDR3 relied on the HTBI primer set. TCRdb analysed the multiplex PCR reads with MiXCR anew, one entry per CDR3 protein. The sample holds 370,000 or so distinct CDR3 sequences, less than 20% seen once. The sequencing sample was made of blood. These receptors came from a woman in her late teens or twenties with Graves' hyperthyroidism that later progressed to Graves' ophthalmopathy.

This clonotype occurred many times. J is TRBJ2-1 and V is TRBV11-2; a possible D gene is TRBD2 (6 bases). Trimming took off 5 bases at V and 7 bases at J, with 15 bases between the two ends. CDR1 and CDR2 from the germline V gene are SGHAT and FQNNGV. The CDR3 runs to 14 residues. DNA for the CDR3: TGTGCCAGCAGCCCCTTTGGGGGGAGGAATGAGCAGTTCTTC. Translation: CASSPFGGRNEQFF.

This clonotype was counted at least ten times. J is TRBJ1-1 and V is TRBV30; D gene unclear. V lost 5 bases, J lost 4 bases, and 8 bases lay in between. CDR3 length: 11 amino acids. The germline CDR1 and CDR2 sequences are GTSNPN and SVGIG (reference sequence). The CDR3 loop reads CAWGSGTEAFF. DNA of the CDR3: TGTGCCTGGGGGTCGGGCACTGAAGCTTTCTTT.

The chain couples TRBV29-1 to TRBJ2-1; D remains unclear. The CDR3 has 10 residues. CDR1 and CDR2 (germline): SQVTM, ANQGSEA. V shed 7 bases and J shed 5 bases, with 6 bases lying between them. CDR3 DNA: TGCAGCGGAGAGGACAATGAGCAGTTCTTC. As protein: CSGEDNEQFF.

This clonotype was counted many times. The V gene is TRBV2, the J gene TRBJ2-1; TRBD1 agrees at 8 bases. V shed 2 bases and J 9 bases; nucleotides not matched to a gene: 6. Germline V lookup: CDR1 SNHLY, CDR2 FYNNEI. The CDR3 runs to 14 residues. In nucleotides, the CDR3 is TGTGCCAGCAGTGAAACTCAGGGGGCTGGTGAGCAGTTCTTC. This sequence encodes CASSETQGAGEQFF.

This clonotype was seen ten or more times. The rearrangement links TRBV29-1 to TRBJ2-1; unclear D gene. The CDR3 sequence is 13 residues long. Trimming pared 3 bases from V and 1 base from J, leaving 7 bases between. CDR1 SQVTM and CDR2 ANQGSEA come from the germline V gene. The CDR3 reads CSVDRVSYNEQFF. CDR3 in DNA: TGCAGCGTTGACCGCGTTTCCTACAATGAGCAGTTCTTC.

This clonotype has only a few counts. The V gene is TRBV5-1, the J gene TRBJ2-5; D possibly corresponds to TRBD1 (6 bases). Germline CDR1 SGHRS, CDR2 YFSETQ. This CDR3 comprises 15 residues. The V and J ends lost 4 bases and 2 bases respectively, with 15 bases between them. CDR3 nucleotides: TGCGCCAGCAGCAGCGTCGGGGACATACAAGAGACCCAGTACTTC. This gives the protein CASSSVGDIQETQYF.

This clonotype occurred many times. The J gene is TRBJ2-1, the V gene TRBV7-6; 10 bases fit TRBD2. The J segment lost 2 bases and the V segment lost 4 bases, leaving 5 bases of the junction unmatched. This CDR3 region has 16 residues. Per germline, CDR1 SGHVS and CDR2 FNYEAQ. The CDR3 reads CASSWLAGVAYNEQFF. The CDR3 nucleotides are TGTGCCAGCAGCTGGCTAGCGGGAGTGGCCTACAATGAGCAGTTCTTC.

Many counts were recorded for this clonotype. V usage is TRBV5-1 and J usage is TRBJ2-2; tentative D call: TRBD2 (6 bases). Per germline, CDR1 SGHRS and CDR2 YFSETQ. This CDR3 spans 15 amino acids. Trimming pared 2 bases from V and 2 bases from J, leaving 10 bases between. The CDR3 DNA reads TGCGCCAGCAGCTTATGGGGGGAAAACACCGGGGAGCTGTTTTTT. Protein: CASSLWGENTGELFF.

This clonotype was recorded a few times. V and J are TRBV7-9 and TRBJ2-3; 8 bases match TRBD1. V shed 7 bases and J 2 bases; nucleotides not matched to a gene: 5. Looked up from germline, CDR1 is SEHNR and CDR2 is FQNEAQ (reference sequence). CDR3 length equals 14 residues. CDR3 nucleotides: TGTGCCAGCAAACGGACAGGGAACACAGATACGCAGTATTTT. It codes for CASKRTGNTDTQYF. The full variable domain, rest sourced from reference TRBV7-9 and TRBJ2-3, is DTGVSQNPRHKITKRGQNVTFRCDPISEHNRLYWYRQTLGQGPEFLTYFQNEAQLEKSRLLSDRFSAERPKGSFSTLEIQRTEQGDSAMYLCASKRTGNTDTQYFGPGTRLTVL.

This clonotype was found a few times. The chain has TRBV4-1 and TRBJ2-2; 12 bases fit TRBD2. CDR1 is MGHRA, CDR2 YSYEKL, per germline. This CDR3 is 15 amino acids long. Trimming took 3 bases from V and 7 from J; bases not matched to a gene: 3. The CDR3: CASSQTSGSGGELFF. The CDR3 DNA is TGCGCCAGCAGCCAGACTAGCGGGAGCGGCGGGGAGCTGTTTTTT.

The chain carries TRBV28 and TRBJ2-6; no clear D. Germline assignment: CDR1 MDHEN and CDR2 SYDVKM. V dropped 6 bases and J dropped 4 bases, with 10 bases sitting between them. The CDR3 sequence is 14 residues long. As DNA, the CDR3 is TGTGCCAGCAGCCCGAACTGGGGGGCCAACGTCCTGACTTTC. It is translated as CASSPNWGANVLTF.

The chain combines TRBV7-2 with TRBJ2-1; no definite D call. The CDR3 runs 12 residues. Germline loops: CDR1 SGHTA, CDR2 FQGNSA. V lost 2 bases, J lost 7 bases, and 6 bases lay in between. CDR3 sequence reads: CASSLNLNEQFF. CDR3 in DNA: TGTGCCAGCAGCTTAAACCTTAATGAGCAGTTCTTC.

A few counts support this clonotype. V and J are TRBV27 and TRBJ2-1; D remains ambiguous. The germline V and J ends were trimmed by 3 bases and 11 bases, with 14 bases remaining between them. Germline V gene lookup returns CDR1 MNHEY and CDR2 SMNVEV (reference sequence). The CDR3 is 13 amino acids. This CDR3 reads CASSLGPRHQQFF. The DNA for the CDR3 is TGTGCCAGCAGTTTGGGCCCTAGACATCAGCAGTTCTTC.

This clonotype was detected many times. CDR3 loop: CAWSAGALSSGYTF. The CDR3 DNA follows: TGTGCCTGGAGCGCCGGGGCCCTAAGCAGTGGCTACACCTTC. This chain connects TRBV30 to TRBJ1-2, with D perhaps matching TRBD1 (5 bases). The CDR3 has 14 amino acids. The germline V gene encodes CDR1 GTSNPN and CDR2 SVGIG (reference sequence). V shed 3 bases and J shed 7 bases, with 18 bases lying between them.

This clonotype was seen a handful of times. The J gene is TRBJ1-4, the V gene TRBV27, with D unresolved. This CDR3 contains 14 residues. Germline V gives CDR1 MNHEY, CDR2 SMNVEV (reference sequence). Trimming removed 1 base at V and 8 bases at J, with 11 bases between. CDR3 in DNA: TGTGCCAGCAGTTTATTCGGAGGCGGGGAAAAACTGTTTTTT. It codes for CASSLFGGGEKLFF.

There are many counts of this clonotype. This rearrangement joins TRBV19 to TRBJ2-1; 11 bases line up with TRBD1. The V and J ends lost 6 bases and 5 bases, in that order; junction bases with no gene match: 6. CDR3 size: 15 residues. The germline V gene encodes CDR1 LNHDA and CDR2 SQIVND (reference sequence). Here the CDR3 DNA reads TGTGCCAGTAGCCCTTGGACAGGGGGCAACAATGAGCAGTTCTTC. Translation: CASSPWTGGNNEQFF.

This clonotype was counted many times. This sequence joins TRBV11-2 and TRBJ2-5; 11 nucleotides align to TRBD2. Germline assignment: CDR1 SGHAT and CDR2 FQNNGV. The CDR3 totals 17 residues. V shed 5 bases, J shed 5 bases, and the junction held 13 bases outside the gene matches. CDR3 sequence (DNA): TGTGCCAGCAGCCTGACCCCTCCACTAGCGGGAGTCGAGACCCAGTACTTC. Its translation is CASSLTPPLAGVETQYF.

This clonotype was found many times. The gene calls are TRBV24-1 and TRBJ1-1; weak D call: TRBD1 (6 bases). Germline V gives CDR1 KGHDR, CDR2 SFDVKD. The length of the CDR3 is 14 residues. The V end was cut by 4 bases, the J end by 5 bases, with 13 bases between. The CDR3 sequence is CATSESGAQTEAFF. For the CDR3, the DNA is TGTGCCACCAGTGAATCAGGGGCCCAGACTGAAGCTTTCTTT.

The V gene is TRBV28, the J gene TRBJ2-5, with TRBD2 identical over 8 bases. Germline lookup yields CDR1 MDHEN and CDR2 SYDVKM. The CDR3 is 15 amino acids. J lost 4 bases, V lost 3 bases, and 7 bases had no gene match. The CDR3 coding sequence is TGTGCCAGCAGTTTCTCTTCGGGAGGGCTAGAGACCCAGTACTTC. Protein: CASSFSSGGLETQYF.

This clonotype was seen many times. The chain carries TRBV6-2 or TRBV6-3 and TRBJ1-4; D is unresolved. Trimming pared 6 bases from V and 10 bases from J, leaving 12 bases between. The CDR3 has 12 amino acids. CDR1 MNHEY and CDR2 SVGEGT come from the germline V gene. CDR3 amino acids: CASREGAGKLFF. CDR3 nucleotide sequence: TGTGCCAGCAGAGAGGGCGCCGGAAAACTGTTTTTT.

This clonotype occurred a few times. The chain carries TRBV20-1 and TRBJ1-4; D is possibly TRBD1 (6 bases). The germline V gene has CDR1 DFQATT and CDR2 SNEGSKA (reference sequence). This CDR3 is 14 amino acids long. The ends were cut back, 4 bases at V and 6 bases at J, with 15 bases in the middle. The CDR3 region has the DNA TGCAGTGCTACCCCAGGGGTATGGGATGAAAAACTGTTTTTT. It translates to CSATPGVWDEKLFF.

The CDR3 spells CASSPRTSGRARSYEQYF. The CDR3 DNA follows: TGTGCCAGTAGTCCGCGGACTAGCGGGAGGGCCAGGTCCTACGAGCAGTACTTC. The chain combines TRBV19 with TRBJ2-7; 15 positions match TRBD2. The CDR3 length is 18 residues. After removal of 5 bases from V and 1 base from J, the junction contained 9 bases not matched to a gene. Germline V gene data show CDR1 as LNHDA and CDR2 as SQIVND (reference sequence).

This clonotype showed up many times. The chain has TRBV11-2 and TRBJ2-3; weak D call: TRBD1 (7 bases). CDR1 is SGHAT, CDR2 FQNNGV, per germline. V was pared by 1 base and J by 1 base, with 21 bases between. The CDR3 is made up of 19 amino acids. The CDR3 protein is CASSLVSSWGRGGTDTQYF. The CDR3 DNA reads as TGTGCCAGCAGCTTAGTATCCTCTTGGGGCAGGGGGGGCACAGATACGCAGTATTTT.

Remarks on this clonotype: Possible read error: a much larger clone is one base away. V gene TRBV29-1 combines with J gene TRBJ2-1, with 8 bases matching TRBD2. The DNA end lines up better with TRBJ2-7; the J call may be wrong. CDR3 length equals 12 residues. Germline CDR1 is SQVTM and CDR2 is ANQGSEA. For the CDR3, the DNA is TGCAGCGGGCGGGAGGACTACAATGAGCAGTACTTC. Translation gives CSGREDYNEQYF.

Notes on this clonotype: Relative to the germline gene, one junction end is altered; a read error may explain this. V gene TRBV18 combines with J gene TRBJ2-6; D is possibly TRBD1 (5 bases). The V gene's germline CDR1 is KGHSH and CDR2 LQKENI. The CDR3 contains 16 residues. This CDR3 is CASPPDSTAGANVLTF. Here the CDR3 DNA reads TGTGCCAGCCCACCAGACAGTACAGCCGGGGCCAACGTCCTGACTTTC.

This chain connects TRBV6-1 to TRBJ1-5, with D tentatively TRBD1 (5 bases). The germline V and J ends were trimmed by 8 bases and 4 bases, with 12 bases remaining between them. The CDR3 extends over 13 amino acids. The germline gives CDR1 MNHNS, CDR2 SASEGT. The CDR3 DNA follows: TGTGCCAGCCGCGGGGCGCAGAATCAGCCCCAGCATTTT. Translation gives CASRGAQNQPQHF.

Concerning this clonotype: A single base separates this from a much larger clone, so it may be a read error. This chain connects TRBV20-1 to TRBJ1-5; no firm D call. The CDR3 runs to 13 residues. Germline CDR1 and CDR2: DFQATT and SNEGSKA (reference sequence). Trimming took off 2 bases at V and 0 bases at J, with 5 bases between the two ends. CDR3 sequence: CSARNFSNQPQHF. CDR3 DNA sequence: TGCAGTGCTAGAAACTTTAGCAATCAGCCCCAGCATTTT.

This chain links TRBV7-2 with TRBJ1-3; a possible D gene is TRBD1 (6 bases). Trimming left V 1 base short and J 3 bases short, with 13 bases between. The CDR3 sequence is 16 residues long. Germline CDR1 SGHTA, CDR2 FQGNSA. The CDR3 protein is CASSLGGGAGGNTIYF. Here the CDR3 DNA reads TGTGCCAGCAGCTTAGGGGGGGGGGCTGGTGGAAACACCATATATTTT.

This clonotype was seen more than once but under ten times. This sequence joins TRBV9 and TRBJ2-5, with no clear D. The CDR3 contains 11 residues. The germline V gene has CDR1 SGDLS and CDR2 YYNGEE. Trimming pared 5 bases from V and 5 bases from J, leaving 7 bases between. The CDR3 DNA is TGTGCCAGCAGTGAAGTGGAGACCCAGTACTTC. It is translated as CASSEVETQYF.

This clonotype was counted ten times or more. The V gene is TRBV27, the J gene TRBJ2-7; 13 bases agree with TRBD2. The CDR3 is 16 residues long. With 6 bases clipped from V and 3 bases from J, the junction kept 8 bases outside the gene matches. Germline assignment: CDR1 MNHEY and CDR2 SMNVEV (reference sequence). The CDR3 nucleotides read TGTGCCAGCAGCCCACACCGACTAGCGGGAGGCTACGAGCAGTACTTC. Amino acid sequence: CASSPHRLAGGYEQYF.

This clonotype was picked up many times. The chain combines TRBV20-1 with TRBJ2-1; TRBD2 agrees at 8 bases. The germline gives CDR1 DFQATT, CDR2 SNEGSKA (reference sequence). The CDR3 sequence is 14 residues long. V lost 3 bases and J lost 0; bases outside the gene matches: 1. For the CDR3, the DNA is TGCAGTGCTAGGGGGACTAGCTCCTACAATGAGCAGTTCTTC. Protein: CSARGTSSYNEQFF.

The sample holds many counts of this clonotype. V usage is TRBV12-3 or TRBV12-4 and J usage is TRBJ2-7; D may be TRBD1 or TRBD2 (5 bases each). V lost 1 base and J 1 base, leaving 14 bases between the germline ends. The CDR3 length is 16 residues. The DNA of the CDR3 is TGTGCCAGCAGTTTAGGAGGGCGACAGAGTTCCTACGAGCAGTACTTC. Translating gives CASSLGGRQSSYEQYF.